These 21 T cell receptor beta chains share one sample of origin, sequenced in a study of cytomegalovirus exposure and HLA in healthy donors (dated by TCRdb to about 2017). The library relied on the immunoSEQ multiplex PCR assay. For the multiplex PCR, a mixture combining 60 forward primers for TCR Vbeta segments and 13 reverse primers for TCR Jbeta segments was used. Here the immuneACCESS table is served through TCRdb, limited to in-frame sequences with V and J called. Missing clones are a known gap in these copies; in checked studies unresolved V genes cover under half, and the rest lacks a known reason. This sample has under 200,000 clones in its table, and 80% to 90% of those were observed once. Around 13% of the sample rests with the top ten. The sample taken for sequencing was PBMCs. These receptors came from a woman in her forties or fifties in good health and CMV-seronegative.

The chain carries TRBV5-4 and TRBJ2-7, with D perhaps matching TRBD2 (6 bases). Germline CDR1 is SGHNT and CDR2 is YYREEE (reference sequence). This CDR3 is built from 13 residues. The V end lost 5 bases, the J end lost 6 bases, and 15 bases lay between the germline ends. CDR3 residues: CASSFLGTSEQYF. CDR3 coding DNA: TGTGCCAGCAGTTTTCTGGGGACTTCCGAGCAGTACTTC.

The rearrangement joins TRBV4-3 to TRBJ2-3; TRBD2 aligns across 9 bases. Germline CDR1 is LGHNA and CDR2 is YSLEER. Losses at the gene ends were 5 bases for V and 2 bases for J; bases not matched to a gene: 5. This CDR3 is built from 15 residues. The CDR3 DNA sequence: TGCGCCAGCAGCTTAGCGGGGGCCCCCACAGATACGCAGTATTTT. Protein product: CASSLAGAPTDTQYF.

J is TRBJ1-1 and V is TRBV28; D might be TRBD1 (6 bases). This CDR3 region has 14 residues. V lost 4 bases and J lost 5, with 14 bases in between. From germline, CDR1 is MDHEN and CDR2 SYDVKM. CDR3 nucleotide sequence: TGTGCCAGCAGTTACCCAAAAGGGGGTACTGAAGCTTTCTTT. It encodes CASSYPKGGTEAFF.

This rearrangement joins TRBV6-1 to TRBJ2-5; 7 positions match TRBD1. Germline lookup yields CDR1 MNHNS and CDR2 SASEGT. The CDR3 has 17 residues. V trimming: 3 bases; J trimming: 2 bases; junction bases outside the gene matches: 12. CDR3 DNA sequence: TGTGCCAGCAGTGATTCTCCAGGGGGAACCATGCAAGAGACCCAGTACTTC. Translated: CASSDSPGGTMQETQYF.

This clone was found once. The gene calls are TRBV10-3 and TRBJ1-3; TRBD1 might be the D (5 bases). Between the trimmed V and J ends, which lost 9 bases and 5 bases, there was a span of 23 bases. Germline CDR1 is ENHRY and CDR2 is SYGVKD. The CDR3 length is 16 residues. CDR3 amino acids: CAITSGAGKRRNTIYF. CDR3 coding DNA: TGTGCCATTACCTCCGGGGCGGGAAAGAGGAGAAACACCATATATTTT.

The CDR3 is CASSYNSNQPQHF. The CDR3 DNA follows: TGTGCCAGCAGCTACAATAGCAATCAGCCCCAGCATTTT. The chain couples TRBV5-5 to TRBJ1-5, with D unclear. Germline CDR1 is SGHKS and CDR2 is YYEKEE (reference sequence). The ends were cut back, 3 bases at V and 0 bases at J, with 4 bases in the middle. The CDR3 covers 13 residues.

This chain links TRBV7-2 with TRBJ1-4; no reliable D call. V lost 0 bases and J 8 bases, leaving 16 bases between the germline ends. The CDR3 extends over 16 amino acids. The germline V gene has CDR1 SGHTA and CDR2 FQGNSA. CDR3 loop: CASSLAYSQPGEKLFF. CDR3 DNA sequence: TGTGCCAGCAGCTTAGCCTACAGCCAACCTGGGGAAAAACTGTTTTTT. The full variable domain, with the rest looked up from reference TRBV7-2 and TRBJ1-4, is GAGVSQSPSNKVTEKGKDVELRCDPISGHTALYWYRQSLGQGLEFLIYFQGNSAPDKSGLPSDRFSAERTGGSVSTLTIQRTQQEDSAVYLCASSLAYSQPGEKLFFGSGTQLSVL.

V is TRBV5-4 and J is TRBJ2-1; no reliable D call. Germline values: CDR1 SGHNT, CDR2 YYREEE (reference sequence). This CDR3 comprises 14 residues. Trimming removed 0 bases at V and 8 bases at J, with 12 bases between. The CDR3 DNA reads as TGTGCCAGCAGCTTGGAGTCCCCGGTCCATGAGCAGTTCTTC. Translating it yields CASSLESPVHEQFF.

The CDR3 DNA is TGTGCCAGCGGCAGGGGGCCGCGGAATGAGCAGTTCTTC. Translated, it gives CASGRGPRNEQFF. The chain uses TRBV9 and TRBJ2-1, with 8 nucleotides matching TRBD1. The CDR3 extends over 13 amino acids. CDR1 SGDLS and CDR2 YYNGEE come from the germline V gene. J lost 7 bases, V lost 7 bases, and 7 bases had no gene match.

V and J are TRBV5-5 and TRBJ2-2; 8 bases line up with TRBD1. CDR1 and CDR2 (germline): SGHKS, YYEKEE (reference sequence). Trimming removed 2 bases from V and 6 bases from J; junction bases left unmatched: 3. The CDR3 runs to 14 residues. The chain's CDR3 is CASSLPGGSGELFF. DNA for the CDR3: TGTGCCAGCAGCTTACCAGGGGGCTCCGGGGAGCTGTTTTTT.

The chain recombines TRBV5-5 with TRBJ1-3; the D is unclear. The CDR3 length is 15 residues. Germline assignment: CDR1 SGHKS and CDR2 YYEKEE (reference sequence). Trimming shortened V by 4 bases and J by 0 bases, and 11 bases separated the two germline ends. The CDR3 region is CASSPSVISGNTIYF. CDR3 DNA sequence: TGTGCCAGCAGCCCTAGCGTCATCTCTGGAAACACCATATATTTT.

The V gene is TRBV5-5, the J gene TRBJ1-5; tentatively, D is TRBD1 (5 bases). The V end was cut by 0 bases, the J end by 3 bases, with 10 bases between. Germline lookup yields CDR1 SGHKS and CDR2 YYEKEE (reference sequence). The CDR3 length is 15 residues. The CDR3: CASSLGQGHNQPQHF. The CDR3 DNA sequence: TGTGCCAGCAGCTTGGGGCAGGGTCACAATCAGCCCCAGCATTTT. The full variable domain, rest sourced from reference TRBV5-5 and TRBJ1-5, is DAGVTQSPTHLIKTRGQQVTLRCSPISGHKSVSWYQQVLGQGPQFIFQYYEKEERGRGNFPDRFSARQFPNYSSELNVNALLLGDSALYLCASSLGQGHNQPQHFGDGTRLSIL.

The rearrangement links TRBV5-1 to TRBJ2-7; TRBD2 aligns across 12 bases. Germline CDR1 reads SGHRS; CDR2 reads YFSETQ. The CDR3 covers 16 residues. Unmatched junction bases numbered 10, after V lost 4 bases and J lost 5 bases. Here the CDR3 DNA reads TGCGCCAGCAGCAAGACTAGCGGGAGAGTAGAGAACGAGCAGTACTTC. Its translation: CASSKTSGRVENEQYF.

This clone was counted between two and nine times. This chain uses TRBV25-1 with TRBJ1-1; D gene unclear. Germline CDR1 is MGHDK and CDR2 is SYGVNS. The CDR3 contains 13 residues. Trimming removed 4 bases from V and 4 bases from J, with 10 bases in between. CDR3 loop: CASSGRRVTEAFF. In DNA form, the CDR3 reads TGTGCCAGCAGTGGGCGACGGGTCACTGAAGCTTTCTTT.

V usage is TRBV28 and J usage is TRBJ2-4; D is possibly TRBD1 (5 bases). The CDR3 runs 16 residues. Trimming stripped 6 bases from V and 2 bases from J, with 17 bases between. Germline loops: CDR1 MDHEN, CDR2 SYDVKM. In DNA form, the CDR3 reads TGTGCCAGCAGGGAGTGGGTAGGACAATCCAAAAACATTCAGTACTTC. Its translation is CASREWVGQSKNIQYF.

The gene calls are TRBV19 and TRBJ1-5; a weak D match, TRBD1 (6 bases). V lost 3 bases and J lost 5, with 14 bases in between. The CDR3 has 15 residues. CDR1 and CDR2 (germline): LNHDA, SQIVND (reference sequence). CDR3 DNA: TGTGCCAGTAGTATGATCCCGGACAGTCATCAGCCCCAGCATTTT. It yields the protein CASSMIPDSHQPQHF.

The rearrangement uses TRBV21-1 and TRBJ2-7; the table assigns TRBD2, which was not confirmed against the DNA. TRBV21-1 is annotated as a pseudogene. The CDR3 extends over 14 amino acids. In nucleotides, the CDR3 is TGTGCCAGCAGCTTCCCCCCGGGGAGGGAGGAGCAGTACTTC. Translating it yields CASSFPPGREEQYF.

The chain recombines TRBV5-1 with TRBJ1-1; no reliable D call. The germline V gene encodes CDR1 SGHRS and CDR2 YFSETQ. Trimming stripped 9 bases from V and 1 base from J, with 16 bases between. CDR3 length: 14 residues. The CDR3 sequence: CATSPLTGNTEAFF. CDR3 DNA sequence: TGCGCCACCTCTCCACTGACGGGGAACACTGAAGCTTTCTTT.

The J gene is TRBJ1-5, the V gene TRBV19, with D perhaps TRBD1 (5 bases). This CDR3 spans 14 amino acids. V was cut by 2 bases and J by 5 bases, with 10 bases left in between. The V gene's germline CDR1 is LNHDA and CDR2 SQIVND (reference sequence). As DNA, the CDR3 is TGTGCCAGTAGTATAACAGGTTCCGATCAGCCCCAGCATTTT. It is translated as CASSITGSDQPQHF. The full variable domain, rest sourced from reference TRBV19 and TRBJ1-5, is DGGITQSPKYLFRKEGQNVTLSCEQNLNHDAMYWYRQDPGQGLRLIYYSQIVNDFQKGDIAEGYSVSREKKESFPLTVTSAQKNPTAFYLCASSITGSDQPQHFGDGTRLSIL.

The CDR3 sequence is CASSLKDTGSGNTIYF. The CDR3 DNA reads TGTGCCAGCAGCTTAAAGGACACCGGCTCTGGAAACACCATATATTTT. The rearrangement uses TRBV7-9 and TRBJ1-3, with D tentatively TRBD1 (5 bases). Trimming removed 2 bases from V and 0 bases from J, with 11 bases in between. Germline loops: CDR1 SEHNR, CDR2 FQNEAQ (reference sequence). The length of the CDR3 is 16 residues.

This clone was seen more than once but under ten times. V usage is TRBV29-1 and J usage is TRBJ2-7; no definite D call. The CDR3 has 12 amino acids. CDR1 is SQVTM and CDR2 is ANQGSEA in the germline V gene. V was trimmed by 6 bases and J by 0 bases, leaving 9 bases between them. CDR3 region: CSVDDSSYEQYF. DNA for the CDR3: TGCAGCGTAGATGACTCCTCCTACGAGCAGTACTTC.